This entry describes one T cell receptor (beta chain). V was clipped by 0 bases and J by 6 bases; unmatched bases: 4. This CDR3 is built from 15 residues. The germline V gene encodes CDR1 SGHNT and CDR2 YYREEE (reference sequence). The sample comes from a study of shared clonotypes between healthy human individuals. Background on the study: The study drew on a couple of women and three men aged 18 to 49 as donors.

TCRdb's table, derived via immunoSEQ multiplex PCR, lists solely in-frame clones and lacks some. Seen here are approximately 2.5 million clones, around nine tenths observed once, and the top ten hold around 0.14%. The specimen sequenced was naive CD4+ T cells sorted from blood. Described subset: CD45RA+ positively selected. The rearrangement uses TRBV5-4 and TRBJ2-7; 12 bases agree with TRBD1. The clonotype originates from a man aged 18 to 30 in good health. The CDR3 DNA follows: TGTGCCAGCAGCTTGGGGGGACAGGGGGCGGCCGAGCAGTACTTC. It translates to CASSLGGQGAAEQYF. Together with reference TRBV5-4 and TRBJ2-7, the CDR3 gives the full variable domain: ETGVTQSPTHLIKTRGQQVTLRCSSQSGHNTVSWYQQALGQGPQFIFQYYREEENGRGNFPPRFSGLQFPNYSSELNVNALELDDSALYLCASSLGGQGAAEQYFGPGTRLTVT.